The present entry profiles one TCR beta chain with its context. Its antigen is as yet unknown. The CDR3 covers 17 residues. The V end was cut by 6 bases, the J end by 5 bases, with 20 bases between. Germline values: CDR1 LNHDA, CDR2 SQIVND (reference sequence). This sample is part of a study of T cell responses to AZD1222 COVID-19 vaccine. Study details: Second doses at about 4 or about 12 weeks were pooled. Broader study findings: Females made up more of the donors, who were largely white British, and clonal diversity may have come out too low. Spike-specific TCR breadth and depth both grew after two AZD1222 doses. Per reports, nearly half of all spike-specific TCRs target regions that are unmutated in variants.

TCRdb's copy holds only in-frame clones and misses some; the assay was immunoSEQ multiplex PCR. The sample includes 90,000 to 120,000 clones, roughly 89% seen only once; the top ten take roughly a fifth. This sequence originates from an adult in good health. V and J are TRBV19 and TRBJ1-6; perhaps TRBD1 as D (5 bases). Sequenced material: peripheral blood, taken on day 0 of AZD1222 vaccination. CDR3 sequence reads: CASSNDPGAGNNSPLHF. The CDR3 bases are TGTGCCAGTAGCAATGACCCTGGGGCAGGAAATAATTCACCCCTCCACTTT.